One and the same sample provided the 26 T cell receptor beta chains below, sequenced in a study of naive CD8 T cells in extremely preterm neonates. TCRdb keeps only in-frame clones here, not all; method: immunoSEQ multiplex PCR. The table includes around 6,000 clones, about 96% detected once. Sequencing was performed on naive CD8+ T cells from blood. All receptors come from a human donor in good health.

The chain combines TRBV11-2 with TRBJ1-1; D might be TRBD1 (6 bases). The length of the CDR3 is 18 residues. Germline V gene lookup returns CDR1 SGHAT and CDR2 FQNNGV. The V end lost 2 bases, the J end lost 1 base, and 20 bases lay between the germline ends. The CDR3 sequence is CASSLRPPARGGNTEAFF. As DNA, the CDR3 is TGTGCCAGCAGCTTACGCCCGCCTGCCAGGGGTGGGAACACTGAAGCTTTCTTT.

This sequence joins TRBV23-1 and TRBJ1-4; D is unresolved. Being an ORF, TRBV23-1 has a function that is uncertain. The ends were cut back, 7 bases at V and 7 bases at J, with 19 bases in the middle. This CDR3 has 15 residues. The CDR3 nucleotides read TGCGCCAGCAATCGGAGGGCCCCCTGGGGTGAAAAACTGTTTTTT. This encodes CASNRRAPWGEKLFF.

The rearrangement uses TRBV5-1 and TRBJ2-2; tentatively, D is TRBD2 (6 bases). The CDR3 loop spans 15 amino acids. Trimming left V 0 bases short and J 4 bases short, with 10 bases between. Per the germline V gene, CDR1 is SGHRS and CDR2 is YFSETQ. The CDR3 loop is CASSLDGSPTGELFF. The DNA for the CDR3 is TGCGCCAGCAGCTTGGACGGGAGCCCCACCGGGGAGCTGTTTTTT.

The rearrangement links TRBV6-5 to TRBJ2-2, with 8 positions matching TRBD1. CDR3 length: 14 residues. Trimming took 7 bases from V and 6 from J; bases not matched to a gene: 7. Looked up from germline, CDR1 is MNHEY and CDR2 is SVGAGI. CDR3 sequence: CASTWDRLSGELFF. CDR3 nucleotides: TGTGCCAGCACCTGGGACAGGCTTTCCGGGGAGCTGTTTTTT.

The chain combines TRBV27 with TRBJ2-1; 9 nucleotides line up with TRBD1. CDR1 MNHEY and CDR2 SMNVEV come from the germline V gene (reference sequence). V shed 5 bases, J shed 3 bases, and the junction held 5 bases outside the gene matches. CDR3 length: 15 residues. The CDR3 DNA follows: TGTGCCAGCAGTAGCCAGGGACAGGGCTACAATGAGCAGTTCTTC. Translated, it gives CASSSQGQGYNEQFF.

DNA of the CDR3: TGTGCCAGCTCAGTCTACGGGAGGGAAAACATTCAGTACTTC. It codes for CASSVYGRENIQYF. The chain carries TRBV18 and TRBJ2-4; TRBD2 matches 8 bases. Losses at the gene ends were 5 bases for V and 5 bases for J; bases not matched to a gene: 5. Per germline, CDR1 KGHSH and CDR2 LQKENI. The CDR3 is 14 residues long.

This sequence joins TRBV7-9 and TRBJ2-3; the match to TRBD2 covers 8 bases. The CDR3 is made up of 16 amino acids. Germline V gene sequence: CDR1 SEHNR, CDR2 FQNEAQ (reference sequence). V shed 4 bases and J 0 bases; nucleotides not matched to a gene: 6. The CDR3 nucleotides read TGTGCCAGCAGCTACTTAGCGGGACCTAGCACAGATACGCAGTATTTT. It is translated as CASSYLAGPSTDTQYF.

The CDR3 is CASGLDGAGIFRNYGYTF. The CDR3, as DNA: TGTGCTAGTGGTTTGGATGGGGCCGGAATATTTCGTAACTATGGCTACACCTTC. The rearrangement links TRBV12-5 to TRBJ1-2; possible D gene TRBD1, 5 bases. The germline V gene encodes CDR1 LGHNT and CDR2 FRNRAP. This CDR3 comprises 18 residues. Between the trimmed V and J ends, which lost 1 base and 1 base, there was a span of 19 bases.

The sample holds one count of this clone. This chain joins TRBV7-2 and TRBJ1-4, with TRBD1 matching over 8 bases. The CDR3 has 15 amino acids. The V and J ends lost 1 base and 8 bases, in that order; junction bases with no gene match: 6. Germline-derived CDR1 and CDR2 are SGHTA and FQGNSA. The CDR3 DNA reads as TGTGCCAGCAGCTTAGGGGCCAGGGGGCGCGAAAAACTGTTTTTT. Translated, it gives CASSLGARGREKLFF.

Only one count was recorded for this clone. This sequence joins TRBV4-3 and TRBJ1-2; 9 positions match TRBD1. V gave up 2 bases and J gave up 7 bases; unmatched junction bases: 8. This CDR3 has 15 residues. Germline V gene lookup returns CDR1 LGHNA and CDR2 YSLEER. In DNA form, the CDR3 reads TGCGCCAGCAGCCAAACTGGGACAGGGACTCTTGGCTACACCTTC. Translating it yields CASSQTGTGTLGYTF.

The rearrangement joins TRBV6-1 to TRBJ2-1; 8 bases match TRBD2. This CDR3 region has 14 residues. The J segment lost 4 bases and the V segment lost 3 bases, leaving 2 bases of the junction unmatched. In germline, CDR1 is MNHNS, CDR2 SASEGT. The CDR3 DNA reads as TGTGCCAGCAGTGAGCGGGGGGCTTACAATGAGCAGTTCTTC. This translates into CASSERGAYNEQFF.

The gene calls are TRBV28 and TRBJ2-7; D unresolved. V was shortened by 8 bases and J by 2 bases, with 13 bases between the two germline ends. The CDR3 is 13 residues long. From germline, CDR1 is MDHEN and CDR2 SYDVKM. CDR3 sequence: CASGPAPTYEQYF. The CDR3 bases are TGTGCCAGCGGCCCTGCCCCGACCTACGAGCAGTACTTC.

J is TRBJ2-1 and V is TRBV30, with D possibly being TRBD2 (8 bases). The V end was cut by 5 bases, the J end by 5 bases, with 19 bases between. Germline assignment: CDR1 GTSNPN and CDR2 SVGIG (reference sequence). The CDR3 covers 15 residues. This CDR3 is CAWAPRGTRNNEQFF. The CDR3 DNA is TGTGCCTGGGCCCCCAGGGGGACTAGGAACAATGAGCAGTTCTTC.

CDR3 protein: CASRGTGVNGYTF. Here the CDR3 DNA reads TGTGCCAGCAGGGGGACAGGGGTTAATGGCTACACCTTC. V and J are TRBV6-5 and TRBJ1-2; TRBD1 matches at 10 bases. Germline trimming cut 6 bases from V and 6 bases from J; bases unmatched to any gene: 4. CDR1 is MNHEY and CDR2 is SVGAGI in the germline V gene. CDR3 length: 13 residues.

This clone was recorded once. V is TRBV7-9 and J is TRBJ2-3, with D tentatively TRBD2 (6 bases). Trimming left V 6 bases short and J 6 bases short, with 19 bases between. The CDR3 is made up of 15 amino acids. In germline, CDR1 is SEHNR, CDR2 FQNEAQ (reference sequence). The CDR3 DNA sequence: TGTGCCAGCAGTGGTGGGACTGCGAAAAGGGATACGCAGTATTTT. It translates to CASSGGTAKRDTQYF.

This chain links TRBV7-9 with TRBJ2-5, with 8 bases lining up with TRBD2. Trimming cost V 7 bases and J 7 bases; bases outside gene matches: 11. This CDR3 is 14 amino acids long. Germline V CDR1 and CDR2: SEHNR, FQNEAQ (reference sequence). CDR3 in amino acids: CASIFSTSGGTQYF. CDR3 coding DNA: TGTGCCAGCATCTTTTCTACTAGCGGCGGGACCCAGTACTTC.

V gene TRBV6-1 combines with J gene TRBJ1-1; D remains unclear. Germline V gives CDR1 MNHNS, CDR2 SASEGT. The CDR3 loop spans 15 amino acids. V was shortened by 7 bases and J by 1 base, with 16 bases between the two germline ends. DNA of the CDR3: TGTGCCAGCATCCCGAGGTGGTCCCGGAACACTGAAGCTTTCTTT. As protein: CASIPRWSRNTEAFF.

The V gene is TRBV18, the J gene TRBJ2-3; D gene unclear. With 0 bases removed from V and 7 bases from J, the gap between germline ends came to 8 bases. Germline CDR1 reads KGHSH; CDR2 reads LQKENI. CDR3 length: 13 amino acids. The CDR3 coding sequence is TGTGCCAGCTCACCACCTCTGCAGAATACGCAGTATTTT. This encodes CASSPPLQNTQYF.

For this clone: It is likely a read error, because the conserved phenylalanine at the end of the CDR3 is missing. The limits of the CDR3 on the DNA are not certain, so only TCRdb's listed CDR3 is given. The CDR3 is CASSSGQAFGALGGV. The chain recombines TRBV7-9 with TRBJ1-1; TRBD1, as called in the table, went unchecked against the DNA. The CDR3 is 15 amino acids long, termini counted. From germline, CDR1 is SEHNR and CDR2 FQNEAQ (reference sequence).

The rearrangement links TRBV19 to TRBJ1-5; the match to TRBD1 covers 7 bases. The CDR3 has 15 residues. Germline values: CDR1 LNHDA, CDR2 SQIVND (reference sequence). Trimming removed 10 bases from V and 3 bases from J; junction bases left unmatched: 12. In nucleotides, the CDR3 is TGTGCCACGGTCGGGACAGACCTCATCAATCAGCCCCAGCATTTT. This sequence encodes CATVGTDLINQPQHF.

The CDR3 loop is CARRKAGDGYTF. In DNA, the CDR3 is TGTGCCAGACGAAAAGCAGGGGATGGCTACACCTTC. V is TRBV2 and J is TRBJ1-2, with D possibly TRBD1 on 6 matching bases. The CDR3 has 12 residues. Trimming pared 9 bases from V and 6 bases from J, leaving 14 bases between. Germline lookup yields CDR1 SNHLY and CDR2 FYNNEI.

This clone has just one count. The chain is built from TRBV29-1 and TRBJ1-2; TRBD1 agrees at 8 bases. V lost 2 bases, J lost 5 bases, and 7 bases stayed unmatched. This CDR3 has 14 residues. CDR1 is SQVTM, CDR2 ANQGSEA, per germline. CDR3 sequence reads: CSVERSGGQYGYTF. CDR3 nucleotides: TGCAGCGTTGAACGGTCAGGGGGCCAGTATGGCTACACCTTC.

This clone was counted once. The rearrangement links TRBV4-3 to TRBJ2-4; 7 bases are shared with TRBD2. The ends lost 3 bases at V and 6 bases at J; junction bases unmatched: 8. Germline loops: CDR1 LGHNA, CDR2 YSLEER. This CDR3 region has 15 residues. The CDR3: CASSQTSSGGNIQYF. The DNA for the CDR3 is TGCGCCAGCAGCCAGACCAGCTCGGGGGGAAACATTCAGTACTTC.

V usage is TRBV2 and J usage is TRBJ1-1, with D possibly TRBD1 on 5 matching bases. The CDR3 has 14 residues. The germline V and J ends were trimmed by 4 bases and 2 bases, with 11 bases remaining between them. The germline V gene has CDR1 SNHLY and CDR2 FYNNEI. The CDR3 nucleotides are TGTGCCAGCAGTGTTCAGGGTCTTAACACTGAAGCTTTCTTT. It specifies CASSVQGLNTEAFF.

The chain combines TRBV28 with TRBJ2-7; 12 bases agree with TRBD2. This CDR3 has 16 amino acids. The J segment lost 4 bases and the V segment lost 5 bases, leaving 9 bases of the junction unmatched. Germline V CDR1 and CDR2: MDHEN, SYDVKM. In nucleotides, the CDR3 is TGTGCCAGCAGTATGACCGGGACTAGCGGGTCTTACGAGCAGTACTTC. Residues: CASSMTGTSGSYEQYF.

The chain links TRBV19 to TRBJ2-7; 7 nucleotides align to TRBD1. Per germline, CDR1 LNHDA and CDR2 SQIVND (reference sequence). Trimming removed 5 bases from V and 2 bases from J; junction bases left unmatched: 6. The CDR3 totals 14 residues. The CDR3 DNA reads TGTGCCAGTAGTGGAAACAGGGGAACCTACGAGCAGTACTTC. It specifies CASSGNRGTYEQYF.